The clone carrying this T cell receptor beta chain was detected a few times. The antigen is undetermined. These data originate in a study of CD8 T cells in ankylosing spondylitis. A single record per CDR3 protein comes from TCRdb applying MiXCR to the 5' RACE reads. The table has 470,000 or so distinct CDR3 sequences, 25% to 30% seen once. Study-wide results and limits: What seemed typical of ankylosing spondylitis blood was a TCR beta motif built from about 8 highly homologous variants. Prior literature has documented some motif variants in synovial fluid and blood from reactive arthritis.

The germline V gene encodes CDR1 DFQATT and CDR2 SNEGSKA (reference sequence). The CDR3 has 13 amino acids. Trimming removed 5 bases from V and 5 bases from J, with 13 bases in between. The chain carries TRBV20-1 and TRBJ1-5; D is uncertain. The receptor comes from a male donor with ankylosing spondylitis. The sample consisted of blood, either unsorted or a sorted T cell fraction (not recorded which). The CDR3 DNA sequence: TGCAGTGCTGATGGACCACGGGATCAGCCCCAGCATTTT. Encoded protein: CSADGPRDQPQHF.